Listed below are T cell receptor beta chains from one sample, sequenced in a study of OX40 agonist ivuxolimab in advanced cancers. Method: immunoSEQ multiplex PCR; TCRdb's copy keeps in-frame clones and lacks some. The sample lists tens of thousands of clones, around 93% occurring once. This specimen consisted of CD4+ or CD8+ T cells sorted from blood, obtained in a trial of the OX40 agonist ivuxolimab. These receptors came from an adult with an advanced solid tumor such as melanoma, head and neck, liver or kidney cancer. Both conserved end residues are part of each CDR3. Each record gives: J gene, V gene, clone size, D gene, CDR3 protein, CDR3 DNA. D genes are given only for firm matches. The size entry is marked missing in some rows and otherwise reads once, few, many or a size class.

j_gene: TRBJ2-1; v_gene: TRBV7-9; abundance: NA; d_gene: TRBD2; CDR3aa: CASSPGTSGSSYNEQFF; CDR3nt: TGTGCCAGCAGCCCCGGGACTAGCGGAAGCTCCTACAATGAGCAGTTCTTC
j_gene: TRBJ2-7; v_gene: TRBV4-3; abundance: NA; d_gene: NA; CDR3aa: CASSHPPISYEQYF; CDR3nt: TGCGCCAGCAGCCACCCCCCGATATCCTACGAGCAGTACTTC
j_gene: TRBJ2-7; v_gene: TRBV2; abundance: NA; d_gene: NA; CDR3aa: CASSEAIGQAYEQYF; CDR3nt: TGTGCCAGCAGTGAAGCGATTGGGCAGGCCTACGAGCAGTACTTC
j_gene: TRBJ2-7; v_gene: TRBV29-1; abundance: once; d_gene: NA; CDR3aa: CSVGSSYEQYF; CDR3nt: TGCAGCGTGGGCAGCTCCTACGAGCAGTACTTC
j_gene: TRBJ1-2; v_gene: TRBV19; abundance: NA; d_gene: NA; CDR3aa: CASSTGTGYTF; CDR3nt: TGTGCCAGTAGTACCGGGACGGGCTACACCTTC
j_gene: TRBJ1-2; v_gene: TRBV5-4; abundance: NA; d_gene: TRBD1; CDR3aa: CASSPEPGGHGYTF; CDR3nt: TGTGCCAGCAGCCCGGAGCCAGGGGGGCATGGCTACACCTTC
j_gene: TRBJ2-1; v_gene: TRBV11-2; abundance: NA; d_gene: TRBD1; CDR3aa: CASSLGLGQGTEQFF; CDR3nt: TGTGCCAGCAGCTTAGGTCTGGGACAGGGAACTGAGCAGTTCTTC
j_gene: TRBJ2-6; v_gene: TRBV6-4; abundance: NA; d_gene: NA; CDR3aa: CASSPDNSGANVLTF; CDR3nt: TGTGCCAGCAGTCCTGACAACTCTGGGGCCAACGTCCTGACTTTC
j_gene: TRBJ2-7; v_gene: TRBV27; abundance: few; d_gene: NA; CDR3aa: CASSWGQDSYEQYF; CDR3nt: TGTGCCAGCAGTTGGGGGCAGGACTCCTACGAGCAGTACTTC
j_gene: TRBJ2-2; v_gene: TRBV27; abundance: NA; d_gene: NA; CDR3aa: CASSPWAQLTGELFF; CDR3nt: TGTGCCAGCAGTCCATGGGCCCAGTTAACCGGGGAGCTGTTTTTT
j_gene: TRBJ1-5; v_gene: TRBV4-1; abundance: NA; d_gene: NA; CDR3aa: CASSQDREEPQHF; CDR3nt: TGCGCCAGCAGCCAAGATCGTGAGGAACCCCAGCATTTT
j_gene: TRBJ2-1; v_gene: TRBV6-5; abundance: NA; d_gene: TRBD1; CDR3aa: CASTPGQGGSEQFF; CDR3nt: TGTGCCAGCACCCCGGGACAGGGCGGGAGTGAGCAGTTCTTC
j_gene: TRBJ2-2; v_gene: TRBV28; abundance: once; d_gene: NA; CDR3aa: CASSPSYEQNTGELFF; CDR3nt: TGTGCCAGCAGCCCATCTTATGAACAGAACACCGGGGAGCTGTTTTTT
j_gene: TRBJ2-2; v_gene: TRBV19; abundance: NA; d_gene: TRBD2; CDR3aa: CASSISKLAGGENPNTGELFF; CDR3nt: TGTGCCAGTAGTATCTCCAAACTAGCGGGAGGGGAGAACCCGAACACCGGGGAGCTGTTTTTT
j_gene: TRBJ2-2; v_gene: TRBV27; abundance: NA; d_gene: TRBD2; CDR3aa: CASRGASGANTGELFF; CDR3nt: TGTGCCAGCAGGGGAGCTAGCGGGGCGAACACCGGGGAGCTGTTTTTT
j_gene: TRBJ2-1; v_gene: TRBV6-4; abundance: NA; d_gene: TRBD2; CDR3aa: CASSSGSYNEQFF; CDR3nt: TGTGCCAGCAGTAGCGGGAGTTACAATGAGCAGTTCTTC
j_gene: TRBJ2-7; v_gene: TRBV4-2; abundance: NA; d_gene: NA; CDR3aa: CASGWAGGGEQYF; CDR3nt: TGTGCCAGCGGTTGGGCGGGTGGCGGCGAGCAGTACTTC
j_gene: TRBJ2-3; v_gene: TRBV5-8; abundance: NA; d_gene: NA; CDR3aa: CASSLGQGSTDTQYF; CDR3nt: TGTGCCAGCAGCTTGGGGCAGGGATCCACAGATACGCAGTATTTT
j_gene: TRBJ2-3; v_gene: TRBV11-3; abundance: NA; d_gene: NA; CDR3aa: CASSLDEDTQYF; CDR3nt: TGTGCCAGCAGCTTAGATGAAGATACGCAGTATTTT
j_gene: TRBJ1-1; v_gene: TRBV2; abundance: NA; d_gene: NA; CDR3aa: CASSSNTEAFF; CDR3nt: TGTGCCAGCAGTTCCAACACTGAAGCTTTCTTT
j_gene: TRBJ2-7; v_gene: TRBV27; abundance: NA; d_gene: NA; CDR3aa: CASSLSGEFNEQYF; CDR3nt: TGTGCCAGCAGTTTGAGCGGCGAATTTAACGAGCAGTACTTC
j_gene: TRBJ2-7; v_gene: TRBV28; abundance: once; d_gene: NA; CDR3aa: CASSDRGSYEQYF; CDR3nt: TGTGCCAGCAGTGATAGGGGATCCTACGAGCAGTACTTC
j_gene: TRBJ1-2; v_gene: TRBV7-9; abundance: once; d_gene: TRBD1; CDR3aa: CASSAGTGGDYGYTF; CDR3nt: TGTGCCAGCAGCGCCGGGACAGGGGGCGACTATGGCTACACCTTC
j_gene: TRBJ2-1; v_gene: TRBV6-6; abundance: once; d_gene: TRBD2; CDR3aa: CASSYSGTSIRDEQFF; CDR3nt: TGTGCCAGCAGTTACTCAGGGACTAGCATACGTGATGAGCAGTTCTTC
j_gene: TRBJ2-7; v_gene: TRBV6-5; abundance: NA; d_gene: NA; CDR3aa: CASSPGRTADYEQYF; CDR3nt: TGTGCCAGCAGTCCCGGTCGGACCGCCGACTACGAGCAGTACTTC
j_gene: TRBJ1-2; v_gene: TRBV5-6; abundance: NA; d_gene: NA; CDR3aa: CASSPLEPSHGYTF; CDR3nt: TGTGCCAGCAGCCCCCTTGAACCTTCCCATGGCTACACCTTC
j_gene: TRBJ1-4; v_gene: TRBV5-4; abundance: NA; d_gene: NA; CDR3aa: CASSWDATNEKLFF; CDR3nt: TGTGCCAGCAGCTGGGATGCAACTAATGAAAAACTGTTTTTT
j_gene: TRBJ2-2; v_gene: TRBV19; abundance: NA; d_gene: NA; CDR3aa: CASSITDTGELFF; CDR3nt: TGTGCCAGTAGTATCACAGACACCGGGGAGCTGTTTTTT
j_gene: TRBJ1-1; v_gene: TRBV28; abundance: NA; d_gene: TRBD1; CDR3aa: CASSFRAGGITEAFF; CDR3nt: TGTGCCAGCAGTTTTAGGGCAGGGGGAATCACTGAAGCTTTCTTT
j_gene: TRBJ2-7; v_gene: TRBV28; abundance: NA; d_gene: NA; CDR3aa: CASRNRDAGTYEQYF; CDR3nt: TGTGCCAGCAGAAACCGGGACGCCGGAACCTACGAGCAGTACTTC
j_gene: TRBJ2-1; v_gene: TRBV7-9; abundance: NA; d_gene: NA; CDR3aa: CASSSAQGGNEQFF; CDR3nt: TGTGCCAGCAGCTCGGCCCAGGGAGGAAATGAGCAGTTCTTC
j_gene: TRBJ2-7; v_gene: TRBV7-9; abundance: NA; d_gene: TRBD2; CDR3aa: CASSTLAFDGYSSYEQYF; CDR3nt: TGTGCCAGCAGCACACTAGCGTTCGATGGCTACAGCTCCTACGAGCAGTACTTC
j_gene: TRBJ2-7; v_gene: TRBV27; abundance: NA; d_gene: NA; CDR3aa: CASSIAATSYEQYF; CDR3nt: TGTGCCAGCTCAATAGCGGCGACCTCCTACGAGCAGTACTTC
j_gene: TRBJ1-1; v_gene: TRBV27; abundance: NA; d_gene: TRBD1; CDR3aa: CASRGTGMNTEAFF; CDR3nt: TGTGCCAGCAGGGGGACAGGTATGAACACTGAAGCTTTCTTT
j_gene: TRBJ1-1; v_gene: TRBV4-2; abundance: NA; d_gene: NA; CDR3aa: CASSQTLEGGTEAFF; CDR3nt: TGTGCCAGCAGCCAAACCTTGGAGGGAGGCACTGAAGCTTTCTTT
j_gene: TRBJ2-2; v_gene: TRBV25-1; abundance: NA; d_gene: NA; CDR3aa: CASSEGEKRMNTGELFF; CDR3nt: TGTGCCAGCAGTGAAGGCGAGAAGCGGATGAACACCGGGGAGCTGTTTTTT
j_gene: TRBJ2-3; v_gene: TRBV9; abundance: NA; d_gene: NA; CDR3aa: CASSVADSSTDTQYF; CDR3nt: TGTGCCAGCAGCGTAGCGGACTCTAGCACAGATACGCAGTATTTT
j_gene: TRBJ1-5; v_gene: TRBV19; abundance: once; d_gene: NA; CDR3aa: CASSMWDTYQPQHF; CDR3nt: TGTGCCAGTAGTATGTGGGACACTTATCAGCCCCAGCATTTT
j_gene: TRBJ2-7; v_gene: TRBV27; abundance: NA; d_gene: NA; CDR3aa: CASSFGQSYEQYF; CDR3nt: TGTGCCAGCAGTTTCGGTCAGAGCTACGAGCAGTACTTC
j_gene: TRBJ2-2; v_gene: TRBV28; abundance: few; d_gene: NA; CDR3aa: CASSLRGGELTGELFF; CDR3nt: TGTGCCAGCAGCCTCAGGGGTGGAGAACTCACCGGGGAGCTGTTTTTT
j_gene: TRBJ2-1; v_gene: TRBV7-9; abundance: NA; d_gene: NA; CDR3aa: CASSHKLVDIISQFF; CDR3nt: TGTGCCAGCAGCCACAAGCTCGTAGACATAATATCGCAGTTCTTC
j_gene: TRBJ2-2; v_gene: TRBV4-1; abundance: once; d_gene: TRBD1; CDR3aa: CASSQEGTAGGELFF; CDR3nt: TGCGCCAGCAGCCAAGAAGGGACAGCAGGCGGGGAGCTGTTTTTT
j_gene: TRBJ2-2; v_gene: TRBV5-1; abundance: once; d_gene: NA; CDR3aa: CASSFRRERAGELFF; CDR3nt: TGCGCCAGCAGCTTCCGCAGGGAAAGGGCCGGGGAGCTGTTTTTT